What follows are 26 T cell receptor beta chains derived from one specimen sequenced in a study of blood T cell repertoires in COVID-19. The protocol was immunoSEQ multiplex PCR, while the TCRdb copy is restricted to in-frame clones and leaves out a portion. There are approximately 200,000 clones in the sample; about 86% occur only once, and about 1.3% lies in the top ten. The source material was PBMCs or T cells enriched from blood (not recorded which). The receptors were sampled from a woman aged 40 to 49 with acute COVID-19.

This clone showed up just a few times. The J gene is TRBJ2-3, the V gene TRBV4-1, with 15 bases lining up with TRBD2. CDR3 size: 16 residues. Germline CDR1 reads MGHRA; CDR2 reads YSYEKL. V lost 5 bases to trimming and J lost 6 bases; unmatched junction nucleotides: 6. The CDR3 spells CASSTTGTSGRDTQYF. CDR3 nucleotide sequence: TGCGCCAGCAGCACTACCGGGACTAGCGGGAGGGATACGCAGTATTTT.

The genes are TRBV6-5 and TRBJ1-2; 8 bases line up with TRBD1. V lost 6 bases and J lost 8; bases outside the gene matches: 8. Germline loops: CDR1 MNHEY, CDR2 SVGAGI. The CDR3 length is 13 residues. CDR3 protein: CASRGRTGYGYTF. Here the CDR3 DNA reads TGTGCCAGCAGGGGTCGGACAGGGTACGGCTACACCTTC.

This chain links TRBV5-1 with TRBJ2-3; the match to TRBD1 covers 10 bases. The CDR3 runs 15 residues. Losses at the gene ends were 4 bases for V and 6 bases for J; bases not matched to a gene: 8. The germline gives CDR1 SGHRS, CDR2 YFSETQ. The CDR3 here is CASSILGTGDDTQYF. The CDR3 DNA is TGCGCCAGCAGCATCCTTGGGACAGGGGATGATACGCAGTATTTT.

For the CDR3, the DNA is TGCGCCAGCAGCCCTCAGACAGGGGCTGGGGAGACCCAGTACTTC. Amino acids: CASSPQTGAGETQYF. This rearrangement joins TRBV5-1 to TRBJ2-5; 8 positions match TRBD1. This CDR3 spans 15 amino acids. With 4 bases clipped from V and 5 bases from J, the junction kept 10 bases outside the gene matches. The V gene's germline CDR1 is SGHRS and CDR2 YFSETQ.

The chain joins TRBV5-8 to TRBJ2-7; TRBD1 matches at 8 bases. Germline CDR1 is SGHTS and CDR2 is YDEGEE. This CDR3 contains 15 residues. With 0 bases clipped from V and 7 bases from J, the junction kept 9 bases outside the gene matches. DNA of the CDR3: TGTGCCAGCAGCTTGGTCGGGCAGGGGGCGTTTGAGCAGTACTTC. It is translated as CASSLVGQGAFEQYF.

This sequence joins TRBV27 and TRBJ1-1; D uncertain. V was trimmed by 0 bases and J by 8 bases, leaving 16 bases between them. The CDR3 spans 15 residues. CDR1 and CDR2 from the germline V gene are MNHEY and SMNVEV (reference sequence). In DNA, the CDR3 is TGTGCCAGCAGTTTATCTTCAGTCGCTGCATACGAAGCTTTCTTT. Protein: CASSLSSVAAYEAFF.

V gene TRBV21-1 combines with J gene TRBJ1-5; the D call in the table, TRBD1, was not verified against the DNA. TRBV21-1 is listed as a pseudogene. The CDR3 has 16 residues. CDR3 nucleotides: TGTGCCAGCAGCAAAGGGGACAGGGGGCAAGGTCAGCCCCAGCATTTT. Its protein product is CASSKGDRGQGQPQHF.

V and J are TRBV14 and TRBJ2-7; no definite D call. Germline V gene data show CDR1 as SGHDN and CDR2 as FVKESK. This CDR3 has 13 residues. Trimming removed 0 bases from V and 1 base from J, with 4 bases in between. The CDR3 loop reads CASSQDTSYEQYF. CDR3 nucleotides: TGTGCCAGCAGCCAAGATACTTCCTACGAGCAGTACTTC.

This chain connects TRBV18 to TRBJ1-6, with 8 bases aligning to TRBD1. V was pared by 3 bases and J by 9 bases, with 1 base of the junction left unmatched. CDR1 and CDR2 from the germline V gene are KGHSH and LQKENI. The CDR3 has 13 amino acids. This CDR3 reads CASSPDRGSPLHF. The CDR3 DNA reads TGTGCCAGCTCACCCGACAGGGGTTCACCCCTCCACTTT.

The chain recombines TRBV28 with TRBJ1-1; the D is unclear. Trimming pared 8 bases from V and 0 bases from J, leaving 7 bases between. This CDR3 is 12 amino acids long. The V gene's germline CDR1 is MDHEN and CDR2 SYDVKM. DNA for the CDR3: TGTGCCAGCCTCAGTTTGAACACTGAAGCTTTCTTT. Its translation is CASLSLNTEAFF.

The chain couples TRBV12-3 or TRBV12-4 to TRBJ2-5; possible D gene TRBD1, 6 bases. The CDR3 is 13 amino acids. The V and J ends lost 5 bases and 5 bases respectively, with 12 bases between them. In nucleotides, the CDR3 is TGTGCCAGCAGTAATGGGGGCGCGGAGACCCAGTACTTC. Encoded protein: CASSNGGAETQYF.

The chain has TRBV9 and TRBJ1-2; a possible D gene is TRBD1 (5 bases). Per the germline V gene, CDR1 is SGDLS and CDR2 is YYNGEE. The CDR3 sequence is 15 residues long. Trimming took 2 bases from V and 4 from J, leaving 15 bases between them. CDR3: CASSVTMDKPYGYTF. The DNA for the CDR3 is TGTGCCAGCAGCGTCACTATGGACAAACCCTATGGCTACACCTTC. Full variable domain (rest looked up from reference TRBV9 and TRBJ1-2): DSGVTQTPKHLITATGQRVTLRCSPRSGDLSVYWYQQSLDQGLQFLIQYYNGEERAKGNILERFSAQQFPDLHSELNLSSLELGDSALYFCASSVTMDKPYGYTFGSGTRLTVV.

The V and J genes are TRBV18 and TRBJ1-2, with a tentative D call TRBD1 (5 bases). Germline V lookup: CDR1 KGHSH, CDR2 LQKENI. The CDR3 covers 13 residues. Between the trimmed V and J ends, which lost 3 bases and 5 bases, there was a span of 10 bases. The CDR3 region has the DNA TGTGCCAGCTCACCCCGACAGCAGTATGGCTACACCTTC. Its protein product is CASSPRQQYGYTF.

This clone was counted a few times. This chain connects TRBV25-1 to TRBJ1-2; TRBD1 matches at 9 bases. The CDR3 totals 13 residues. J gave up 6 bases and V 2 bases, and 1 base lay outside the gene matches. CDR1 is MGHDK and CDR2 is SYGVNS in the germline V gene. This CDR3 is CASSERTGDGYTF. Here the CDR3 DNA reads TGTGCCAGCAGTGAACGGACAGGGGATGGCTACACCTTC.

The V gene is TRBV28, the J gene TRBJ2-2, with a tentative D call TRBD2 (6 bases). The CDR3 sequence is 16 residues long. The germline V and J ends were trimmed by 3 bases and 4 bases, with 15 bases remaining between them. Germline-derived CDR1 and CDR2 are MDHEN and SYDVKM. The CDR3 spells CASSFGPSVRTGELFF. CDR3 coding DNA: TGTGCCAGCAGTTTTGGGCCTAGCGTACGCACCGGGGAGCTGTTTTTT.

The chain is built from TRBV29-1 and TRBJ2-1; the match to TRBD1 covers 9 bases. V lost 3 bases to trimming and J lost 15 bases; unmatched junction nucleotides: 3. Germline lookup yields CDR1 SQVTM and CDR2 ANQGSEA. The CDR3 runs to 10 residues. The chain's CDR3 is CSVEGQGLFF. CDR3 DNA sequence: TGCAGCGTTGAGGGACAGGGTCTGTTCTTC.

This chain links TRBV9 with TRBJ1-2, with a possible D match to TRBD1 (5 bases). CDR3 length: 14 residues. Germline-derived CDR1 and CDR2 are SGDLS and YYNGEE. V lost 6 bases and J 4 bases, leaving 16 bases between the germline ends. CDR3 protein: CASNPSDRPYGYTF. In DNA, the CDR3 is TGTGCCAGCAATCCTTCCGACAGACCCTATGGCTACACCTTC.

This sequence joins TRBV9 and TRBJ2-3; D may be TRBD1 (7 bases). CDR1 is SGDLS, CDR2 YYNGEE, per germline. This CDR3 contains 17 residues. V was shortened by 5 bases and J by 1 base, with 20 bases between the two germline ends. CDR3 loop: CASSPQGGEGRTDTQYF. The CDR3 bases are TGTGCCAGCAGTCCGCAGGGGGGAGAGGGCCGCACAGATACGCAGTATTTT.

The table lists this clone with a few counts. The V call is TRBV6-5, the J call TRBJ2-3; possible D gene TRBD1, 6 bases. V was pared by 10 bases and J by 6 bases, with 11 bases between. The CDR3 runs 11 residues. The germline CDR1 and CDR2 sequences are MNHEY and SVGAGI. The CDR3 reads CATQRGDTQYF. The CDR3 nucleotides read TGTGCCACACAGAGGGGGGATACGCAGTATTTT.

V gene TRBV19 combines with J gene TRBJ1-2; 7 bases map to TRBD1. The CDR3 spans 16 residues. In germline, CDR1 is LNHDA, CDR2 SQIVND (reference sequence). The V segment lost 1 base and the J segment 5 bases; nucleotides outside the gene matches: 10. This CDR3 is CASSIARGQTLYGYTF. The CDR3 DNA reads as TGTGCCAGTAGTATAGCGAGGGGACAGACACTTTATGGCTACACCTTC. The full variable domain, completed using reference TRBV19 and TRBJ1-2, is DGGITQSPKYLFRKEGQNVTLSCEQNLNHDAMYWYRQDPGQGLRLIYYSQIVNDFQKGDIAEGYSVSREKKESFPLTVTSAQKNPTAFYLCASSIARGQTLYGYTFGSGTRLTVV.

The V and J genes are TRBV2 and TRBJ1-5, with unresolved D. Germline values: CDR1 SNHLY, CDR2 FYNNEI. The CDR3 runs 14 residues. V lost 0 bases, J lost 6 bases, and 9 bases lay in between. DNA of the CDR3: TGTGCCAGCAGTGAAGCGCCCAGAGGTCAGCCCCAGCATTTT. This translates into CASSEAPRGQPQHF.

In DNA form, the CDR3 reads TGCAGCGTTGAGGGGGGAAGGGGTGAGGGCTACACCTTC. It is translated as CSVEGGRGEGYTF. The chain links TRBV29-1 to TRBJ1-2, with TRBD1 as a possible D gene (5 bases). Trimming took off 3 bases at V and 8 bases at J, with 16 bases between the two ends. The CDR3 runs 13 residues. In germline, CDR1 is SQVTM, CDR2 ANQGSEA.

Written as DNA, the CDR3 is TGCGCCAGCAGTGAGGGGCGATTCAACACTGAAGCTTTCTTT. Translation gives CASSEGRFNTEAFF. The chain employs TRBV10-1 and TRBJ1-1; no firm D call. The CDR3 runs to 14 residues. Germline-derived CDR1 and CDR2 are WNHNN and SYGVQD (reference sequence). V lost 2 bases to trimming and J lost 2 bases, with 9 bases between them.

The CDR3 sequence: CASSQALNTEAFF. The CDR3, as DNA: TGTGCCAGCAGCCAAGCATTGAACACTGAAGCTTTCTTT. The chain links TRBV7-6 to TRBJ1-1; D uncertain. The V end was cut by 5 bases, the J end by 0 bases, with 7 bases between. The CDR3 extends over 13 amino acids. Germline V CDR1 and CDR2: SGHVS, FNYEAQ.

This rearrangement joins TRBV5-5 to TRBJ1-5, with 8 bases identical to TRBD1. V shed 4 bases, J shed 2 bases, and the junction held 14 bases outside the gene matches. The CDR3 is 18 residues long. Germline V CDR1 and CDR2: SGHKS, YYEKEE (reference sequence). CDR3 nucleotide sequence: TGTGCCAGCAGCCCCCGGAGCACAGGGGGAGGAGGCAATCAGCCCCAGCATTTT. Translated, it gives CASSPRSTGGGGNQPQHF.

This clone was seen once. The gene calls are TRBV7-7 and TRBJ1-1, with 8 bases that match TRBD1. The CDR3 runs 16 residues. The germline V gene has CDR1 SSHAT and CDR2 FNYEAQ (reference sequence). Trimming removed 5 bases from V and 0 bases from J; junction bases left unmatched: 8. Here the CDR3 reads CASSPQGAILNTEAFF. The CDR3 region has the DNA TGTGCCAGCAGCCCCCAGGGGGCCATCTTGAACACTGAAGCTTTCTTT.